This T cell receptor (beta chain) was recovered during a study of regulatory T cells in long-lasting Graves disease. Time point here: newly diagnosed GD, antithyroid drugs for less than 3 months. RNA from PBMCs was the source of the TCR library. Library construction for TCR beta used iRepertoire HTBI primers and Arm-PCR of CDR3 regions. Per the original data handling: Looking across samples, the authors found some 60 TRBV and 14 to 15 TRBJ segments. One entry per CDR3 protein results from TCRdb running MiXCR on the multiplex PCR reads. The V and J calls follow TCRdb's processing rather than the paper's. The table shows approximately 250,000 distinct CDR3 sequences, with roughly 18% occurring only once. This clonotype was recorded at least ten times. Germline assignment: CDR1 KGHSH and CDR2 LQKENI. V lost 3 bases to trimming and J lost 6 bases; unmatched junction nucleotides: 6. The CDR3 consists of 15 residues.

The sequences come from peripheral blood mononuclear cells (PBMCs), collected at new diagnosis, from a patient treated with antithyroid drugs. The receptor's source is a female donor with Graves disease. The chain has TRBV18 and TRBJ2-7; 12 positions match TRBD2. In DNA, the CDR3 is TGTGCCAGCTCACCTTCTAGCGGGAGGGCCGGCGAGCAGTACTTC. This translates into CASSPSSGRAGEQYF.